Below are 19 T cell receptor beta chains sequenced from a single sample in a study of blood T cell repertoires in COVID-19. Assay: immunoSEQ multiplex PCR; the TCRdb copy retains only in-frame clones and omits some. The data hold 35,000 to 50,000 clones, with 90% observed a single time. The sample comprised peripheral blood. These receptors all come from a man aged 45-65 years with active COVID-19.

This chain connects TRBV6-5 to TRBJ1-2, with D unclear. The CDR3 has 15 amino acids. CDR1 and CDR2 (germline): MNHEY, SVGAGI. V was cut by 11 bases and J by 2 bases, with 21 bases left in between. CDR3 loop: CASKTFKGGNYGYTF. As DNA, the CDR3 is TGTGCCTCAAAGACCTTTAAGGGAGGAAACTATGGCTACACCTTC.

This CDR3 is CASSLNTGGTRGGYTF. The CDR3 coding sequence is TGTGCCAGCAGCTTAAATACTGGCGGGACCCGGGGGGGCTACACCTTC. This chain connects TRBV7-3 to TRBJ1-2; possibly TRBD1 for D (5 bases). The ends were cut back, 1 base at V and 8 bases at J, with 20 bases in the middle. The germline gives CDR1 SGHTA, CDR2 FQGTGA. The CDR3 runs 16 residues. The variable domain in full, completed from reference TRBV7-3 and TRBJ1-2, reads GAGVSQTPSNKVTEKGKYVELRCDPISGHTALYWYRQSLGQGPEFLIYFQGTGAADDSGLPNDRFFAVRPEGSVSTLKIQRTERGDSAVYLCASSLNTGGTRGGYTFGSGTRLTVV.

J is TRBJ2-1 and V is TRBV30, with 7 bases lining up with TRBD2. This CDR3 has 14 amino acids. J lost 9 bases, V lost 2 bases, and 10 bases had no gene match. Germline V lookup: CDR1 GTSNPN, CDR2 SVGIG (reference sequence). The CDR3 DNA reads TGTGCCTGGAGTAAGCATACGGGGGAGGGTGAGCAGTTCTTC. It encodes CAWSKHTGEGEQFF.

The chain recombines TRBV5-1 with TRBJ1-2; tentative D call: TRBD1 (5 bases). Trimming cost V 3 bases and J 2 bases, with 14 bases left between them. The CDR3 covers 15 residues. Germline V lookup: CDR1 SGHRS, CDR2 YFSETQ. CDR3 nucleotides: TGCGCCAGCAGCTCTGGGGGAGGGAACAACTATGGCTACACCTTC. It codes for CASSSGGGNNYGYTF.

The chain has TRBV28 and TRBJ2-6; 11 positions agree with TRBD1. The junction had 3 bases not matched to a gene; V was cut back by 8 bases and J by 0 bases. The germline V gene encodes CDR1 MDHEN and CDR2 SYDVKM. This CDR3 is built from 16 residues. CDR3: CASGGQGASGANVLTF. The DNA of the CDR3 is TGTGCCAGCGGTGGACAGGGGGCCTCTGGGGCCAACGTCCTGACTTTC.

This chain links TRBV7-8 with TRBJ1-5, with 9 bases lining up with TRBD1. CDR1 and CDR2 (germline): SGHVS, FQNEAQ. The trim removed 5 bases at V and 0 bases at J, leaving 11 bases unmatched. This CDR3 spans 18 amino acids. CDR3 DNA sequence: TGTGCCAGCAGCCCGATCGACAGGGGGGAATATAGCAATCAGCCCCAGCATTTT. Translation gives CASSPIDRGEYSNQPQHF.

The genes are TRBV7-3 and TRBJ2-3, with 8 bases fitting TRBD1. Losses at the gene ends were 5 bases for V and 4 bases for J; bases not matched to a gene: 2. This CDR3 is 13 amino acids long. Germline CDR1 reads SGHTA; CDR2 reads FQGTGA. CDR3 region: CASSGQGADTQYF. The CDR3 DNA follows: TGTGCCAGCAGCGGACAGGGAGCAGATACGCAGTATTTT.

This clone was seen only once. This chain links TRBV13 with TRBJ2-4, with TRBD1 as a possible D gene (5 bases). Germline CDR1 and CDR2: PRHDT and FYEKMQ (reference sequence). This CDR3 contains 14 residues. V lost 1 base, J lost 1 base, and 5 bases lay in between. As DNA, the CDR3 is TGTGCCAGCAGCTTAGCAGGGGCCAAAAACATTCAGTACTTC. Translating it yields CASSLAGAKNIQYF.

The chain uses TRBV6-5 and TRBJ1-2, with 12 nucleotides matching TRBD1. This CDR3 spans 15 amino acids. Looked up from germline, CDR1 is MNHEY and CDR2 is SVGAGI. Losses at the gene ends were 7 bases for V and 7 bases for J; bases not matched to a gene: 10. The chain's CDR3 is CASILSGTGGGGYTF. The CDR3 DNA is TGTGCCAGCATCTTAAGCGGGACAGGGGGCGGTGGCTACACCTTC.

This chain joins TRBV7-3 and TRBJ1-2; the match to TRBD1 covers 8 bases. The CDR3 length is 15 residues. V dropped 4 bases and J dropped 4; count of bases not matched to a gene: 8. From germline, CDR1 is SGHTA and CDR2 FQGTGA. CDR3 amino acids: CASSSGPGQVYGYTF. CDR3 DNA: TGTGCCAGCAGCTCCGGACCGGGACAGGTCTATGGCTACACCTTC. The full variable domain, completed using reference TRBV7-3 and TRBJ1-2, is GAGVSQTPSNKVTEKGKYVELRCDPISGHTALYWYRQSLGQGPEFLIYFQGTGAADDSGLPNDRFFAVRPEGSVSTLKIQRTERGDSAVYLCASSSGPGQVYGYTFGSGTRLTVV.

The chain joins TRBV30 to TRBJ2-7, with D tentatively TRBD2 (6 bases). This CDR3 has 15 amino acids. Germline CDR1 reads GTSNPN; CDR2 reads SVGIG (reference sequence). Deletions cut 2 bases from V and 3 bases from J, with 17 bases between. The CDR3 coding sequence is TGTGCCTGGAGTCCCCTAGGCGGGACGGGCTACGAGCAGTACTTC. Protein: CAWSPLGGTGYEQYF.

The chain uses TRBV2 and TRBJ2-7; TRBD2 matches 10 bases. J gave up 3 bases and V 8 bases, and 7 bases lay outside the gene matches. This CDR3 region has 14 residues. CDR1 is SNHLY, CDR2 FYNNEI, per germline. The chain's CDR3 is CASPPAGGIYEQYF. The CDR3 DNA follows: TGTGCCAGCCCCCCAGCGGGGGGGATCTACGAGCAGTACTTC.

This chain joins TRBV7-6 and TRBJ2-1; 15 bases map to TRBD2. The CDR3 loop spans 18 amino acids. After removal of 6 bases from V and 1 base from J, the junction contained 7 bases not matched to a gene. Per germline, CDR1 SGHVS and CDR2 FNYEAQ. The CDR3 sequence is CASRGGLAGGPSYNEQFF. In DNA, the CDR3 is TGTGCCAGCAGGGGAGGACTAGCGGGGGGGCCGTCCTACAATGAGCAGTTCTTC.

The V call is TRBV2, the J call TRBJ1-2; TRBD1 agrees at 9 bases. In germline, CDR1 is SNHLY, CDR2 FYNNEI. Germline trimming cut 6 bases from V and 4 bases from J; bases unmatched to any gene: 6. The CDR3 spans 14 residues. The CDR3 sequence: CASSLTGGAYGYTF. CDR3 sequence (DNA): TGTGCCAGCAGCCTTACAGGGGGCGCCTATGGCTACACCTTC.

V is TRBV6-5 and J is TRBJ2-1, with 8 bases aligning to TRBD2. The V and J ends lost 7 bases and 8 bases, in that order; junction bases with no gene match: 13. The CDR3 sequence is 15 residues long. Germline loops: CDR1 MNHEY, CDR2 SVGAGI. The CDR3 protein is CASKRIGGAMDEQFF. The CDR3 nucleotides are TGTGCCAGCAAGAGGATCGGGGGGGCCATGGATGAGCAGTTCTTC.

The chain uses TRBV11-2 and TRBJ2-3; D perhaps matches TRBD1 (5 bases). With 1 base removed from V and 8 bases from J, the gap between germline ends came to 22 bases. The CDR3 runs 17 residues. Germline CDR1 and CDR2: SGHAT and FQNNGV. The CDR3: CASSLGSTASQKFTQYF. CDR3 sequence (DNA): TGTGCCAGCAGCTTAGGATCGACAGCCAGCCAAAAATTTACGCAGTATTTT.

CDR3 DNA sequence: TGTGCCACCAGTGATACGGACAGGGTGACTGAAGCTTTCTTT. Translation gives CATSDTDRVTEAFF. This chain connects TRBV24-1 to TRBJ1-1, with TRBD1 identical over 8 bases. The CDR3 loop spans 14 amino acids. Germline loops: CDR1 KGHDR, CDR2 SFDVKD. The V segment lost 3 bases and the J segment 5 bases; nucleotides outside the gene matches: 4.

This clone was detected once. This sequence joins TRBV7-8 and TRBJ1-1; D is perhaps TRBD1 (6 bases). The CDR3 has 13 residues. V was trimmed by 6 bases and J by 6 bases, leaving 14 bases between them. Per the germline V gene, CDR1 is SGHVS and CDR2 is FQNEAQ. The CDR3 spells CASSATGSAEAFF. In DNA, the CDR3 is TGTGCCAGCAGTGCAACAGGGAGCGCTGAAGCTTTCTTT.

V is TRBV10-3 and J is TRBJ1-2, with TRBD1 matching over 8 bases. After removal of 6 bases from V and 3 bases from J, the junction contained 6 bases not matched to a gene. Germline V lookup: CDR1 ENHRY, CDR2 SYGVKD. CDR3 size: 14 residues. Here the CDR3 DNA reads TGTGCCATCAGGGAACAGGGGGTATACTATGGCTACACCTTC. Encoded protein: CAIREQGVYYGYTF.